These T cell receptor beta chains were read from a single sample in a study of vaccination and CD4 T cells after COVID-19. TCRdb reanalysed the PCR reads using MiXCR and keeps one entry per CDR3 protein. The sample carries some 17,000 distinct CDR3 sequences, 43% recorded once. These TCRs are of unknown antigen specificity. The material was CD4+ T cells from blood, cultured in vitro, obtained after SARS-CoV-2 vaccination. These receptors all stem from a human donor who had recovered from COVID-19. The CDR3 runs from the conserved cysteine through the conserved F or W. D genes are given only for firm matches. Size is omitted from some rows. Given values are once, few, many or a class for expanded clones.

V gene: TRBV6-1; D gene: -; J gene: TRBJ2-3; clone size: few; CDR3 protein: CASSLADTDTQYF; CDR3 DNA: TGTGCCAGCAGTCTAGCAGACACAGATACGCAGTATTTT
V gene: TRBV18; D gene: -; J gene: TRBJ1-5; clone size: -; CDR3 protein: CASSQAGASQPQHF; CDR3 DNA: TGTGCCAGCTCACAGGCGGGGGCAAGTCAGCCCCAGCATTTT
V gene: TRBV28; D gene: -; J gene: TRBJ2-2; clone size: -; CDR3 protein: CASSPSRMYTGELFF; CDR3 DNA: TGTGCCAGCAGCCCTAGTAGGATGTACACCGGGGAGCTGTTTTTT
V gene: TRBV20-1; D gene: -; J gene: TRBJ1-6; clone size: -; CDR3 protein: CSARERRDKFNSPLHF; CDR3 DNA: TGCAGTGCTAGAGAGCGCCGGGACAAGTTTAATTCACCCCTCCACTTT
V gene: TRBV7-9; D gene: TRBD1; J gene: TRBJ1-4; clone size: -; CDR3 protein: CASSRTGVAEKLFF; CDR3 DNA: TGTGCCAGCAGCCGTACAGGGGTGGCTGAAAAACTGTTTTTT
V gene: TRBV20-1; D gene: TRBD2; J gene: TRBJ2-5; clone size: few; CDR3 protein: CSATWGLAGDGRETQYF; CDR3 DNA: TGCAGTGCTACCTGGGGTCTAGCGGGAGATGGTAGGGAGACCCAGTACTTC
V gene: TRBV5-1; D gene: -; J gene: TRBJ2-3; clone size: -; CDR3 protein: CASSLGGRRGSDTQYF; CDR3 DNA: TGCGCCAGCAGCTTGGGAGGGAGGCGGGGATCAGATACGCAGTATTTT
V gene: TRBV19; D gene: TRBD1; J gene: TRBJ1-1; clone size: -; CDR3 protein: CASSMPNRGTGLIEAFF; CDR3 DNA: TGTGCCAGTAGTATGCCCAACCGAGGGACAGGGCTTATTGAAGCTTTCTTT
V gene: TRBV6-2/TRBV6-3; D gene: -; J gene: TRBJ2-7; clone size: -; CDR3 protein: CASSRGSGALYEQYF; CDR3 DNA: TGTGCCAGCAGTCGAGGTAGCGGAGCCCTATACGAGCAGTACTTC
V gene: TRBV10-3; D gene: -; J gene: TRBJ1-5; clone size: -; CDR3 protein: CAISESTNQPQHF; CDR3 DNA: TGTGCCATCAGTGAGTCGACCAATCAGCCCCAGCATTTT